These T cell receptor beta chains were read from a single sample in a study of blood T cells in healthy people across ages. TCRdb redid the calling of the 5' RACE reads with MiXCR, one entry per CDR3 protein. The data hold some 700,000 distinct CDR3 sequences, with approximately 21% observed a single time. The sequenced material came from blood. Every receptor here comes from a man between 65 and 79 years old in good health. CDR3s include the opening cysteine and the closing phenylalanine or tryptophan. D genes are given only for firm matches. Clone size, where shown, is once, few, many, or a class for clones that have expanded.

J | size | D | V | DNA | CDR3
TRBJ1-1 | few | NA | TRBV7-3 | TGTGCCAGCAGCTCGACCTGGAACACTGAAGCTTTCTTT | CASSSTWNTEAFF
TRBJ2-5 | NA | NA | TRBV4-3 | TGCGCCAGCAGCCAAGAACGCGTAGGGAACCAAGAGACCCAGTACTTC | CASSQERVGNQETQYF
TRBJ2-7 | few | TRBD1 | TRBV11-2 | TGTGCCAGCAGCTTAGTTAGGACAGGGTCCTACGAGCAGTACTTC | CASSLVRTGSYEQYF
TRBJ1-1 | NA | NA | TRBV6-5 | TGTGCCAGCAGGTTACTTCCGGGACAAGAGAACACTGAAGCTTTCTTT | CASRLLPGQENTEAFF
TRBJ2-7 | few | TRBD1 | TRBV12-3/TRBV12-4 | TGTGCCAGCAGCCACAGCCATTCAACGGGACAGGAATACGAGCAGTACTTC | CASSHSHSTGQEYEQYF
TRBJ2-5 | NA | TRBD1 | TRBV24-1 | TGTGCCACCAGTGACCGGACAGGGACCCATGAGACCCAGTACTTC | CATSDRTGTHETQYF
TRBJ1-2 | few | NA | TRBV27 | TGTGCCAGCAGGCCCAAAGGCAGCCCTAACTATGGCTACACCTTC | CASRPKGSPNYGYTF
TRBJ2-1 | few | TRBD2 | TRBV11-2 | TGTGCCAGCAGCTTAGCGGGGGGGCGGGGGGCCTACAATGAGCAGTTCTTC | CASSLAGGRGAYNEQFF
TRBJ2-4 | few | NA | TRBV5-5 | TGTGCCAGCAGCTTGCGTAGATCCCAAAACATTCAGTACTTC | CASSLRRSQNIQYF
TRBJ1-1 | few | NA | TRBV2 | TGTGCCAGCAGTGAAGAGGGTGAAGCTTTCTTT | CASSEEGEAFF
TRBJ2-1 | few | NA | TRBV5-1 | TGCGCCAGCGGTGATGAGCAGCTCTTC | CASGDEQLF
TRBJ2-1 | many | NA | TRBV20-1 | TGCAGTGTTCCAGCGGATCTCTCCTACAATGAGCAGTTCTTC | CSVPADLSYNEQFF
TRBJ2-2 | NA | TRBD1 | TRBV28 | TGTGCCAGCTGTGAACAGGGGACCGGGGAGCTGTTTTTT | CASCEQGTGELFF
TRBJ2-1 | NA | TRBD2 | TRBV20-1 | TGCAGTGCTAGAGGGCCTACTAGCGGGAGCACCAATGAGCAGTTCTTC | CSARGPTSGSTNEQFF
TRBJ2-7 | many | TRBD1 | TRBV7-9 | TGTGCCAGCAGCGTTACAGGGGGCCCTACCTACGAGCAGTACTTC | CASSVTGGPTYEQYF
TRBJ2-1 | few | TRBD2 | TRBV4-1 | TGCGCCAACAGCCAAGATAGCGGGAGGGTTTTCCACAATGAGCAGTTCTTC | CANSQDSGRVFHNEQFF
TRBJ2-3 | NA | TRBD2 | TRBV7-2 | TGTGCCAGCAGCCCTAGTGGGGGGGGAGGGACAGATACGCAGTATTTT | CASSPSGGGGTDTQYF
TRBJ2-5 | NA | TRBD2 | TRBV2 | TGTGCCAGACGGAGAATAGTAGCGGGCAACCAAGAGACCCAGTACTTC | CARRRIVAGNQETQYF
TRBJ2-7 | few | TRBD2 | TRBV12-3/TRBV12-4 | TGTGCCAGCCGCCTAGCGGGGTTTTCCTACGAGCAGTACTTC | CASRLAGFSYEQYF
TRBJ2-5 | few | NA | TRBV21-1 | TGTGCCAGCAGCAAAGAAGGGGACAGGGAAGAGACCCAGTACTTC | CASSKEGDREETQYF
TRBJ2-5 | few | NA | TRBV2 | TGTGCCAGCCAACAAGAGACCCAGTACTTC | CASQQETQYF
TRBJ1-1 | NA | NA | TRBV6-2/TRBV6-3 | TGTGCCAGCAGTTACCCGAACACTGAAGCTTTCTTT | CASSYPNTEAFF
TRBJ2-3 | few | NA | TRBV28 | TGTGCCAGCACCCGTCGAGATACGCAGTATTTT | CASTRRDTQYF
TRBJ2-7 | few | TRBD1 | TRBV7-9 | TGTGCCAGCGGGGACAGGGATTACGAGCAGTACTTC | CASGDRDYEQYF
TRBJ2-3 | few | TRBD2 | TRBV6-1 | TGTGCCAGCAGTGAAACGTTGGCGGGGGGGGATACGCAGTATTTT | CASSETLAGGDTQYF
TRBJ2-7 | NA | NA | TRBV7-8 | TGTGCCAGCAGCGCCTCGCTAGAGGGAATTTACGAGCAGTACTTC | CASSASLEGIYEQYF
TRBJ1-3 | many | NA | TRBV28 | TGTGCCAGCAGTTTGTCTGGAAACACCATATATTTT | CASSLSGNTIYF
TRBJ1-4 | NA | NA | TRBV7-8 | TGTGCCAGCAGCTCCTGGGGGGCGGAAAACGAAAAACTGTTTTTT | CASSSWGAENEKLFF
TRBJ2-7 | many | TRBD1 | TRBV24-1 | TGTGCCACCAGTGACCCCGGACAGGGAAGTTTCGAGCAGTACTTC | CATSDPGQGSFEQYF
TRBJ1-1 | few | NA | TRBV24-1 | TGTGCCACCAGTGATTACGGGACTGAAGCTTTCTTT | CATSDYGTEAFF
TRBJ2-1 | few | NA | TRBV6-1 | TGTGCCAGCAGTAAGACTCCGGGGTACATTGATGAGCAGTTCTTC | CASSKTPGYIDEQFF
TRBJ1-1 | few | NA | TRBV6-6 | TGTGCCAGCAGTTTCTCGGTGACTGAAGCTTTCTTT | CASSFSVTEAFF
TRBJ2-3 | NA | TRBD2 | TRBV29-1 | TGCAACACCTTAGCGGGAGGCCGCACAGATACGCGGTATTTT | CNTLAGGRTDTRYF
TRBJ2-1 | NA | TRBD2 | TRBV29-1 | TGCAGCGCCCCACTAGCGGGAGAAGCCTACAATGAGCAGTTCTTC | CSAPLAGEAYNEQFF
TRBJ2-5 | NA | TRBD2 | TRBV27 | TGTGCCAGCATGAGGACTAGCGGGACCGGTCAAGAGACCCAGTACTTC | CASMRTSGTGQETQYF
TRBJ2-3 | few | NA | TRBV4-2 | TGTGCCAGCAGATCGGGCCGCACAGATACGCAGTATTTT | CASRSGRTDTQYF
TRBJ2-3 | few | TRBD2 | TRBV2 | TGTGCCAGCAGTGAGGGACTAAGCACAGATACGCAGTATTTT | CASSEGLSTDTQYF
TRBJ1-2 | NA | NA | TRBV28 | TGTGCCAGCAGGGTCGTCGGCAGGGCTAACTATGGCTACACCTTC | CASRVVGRANYGYTF
TRBJ2-1 | few | NA | TRBV30 | TGTGCCTGGAGTGTACGCAACAATGAGCAGTTCTTC | CAWSVRNNEQFF
TRBJ1-4 | few | NA | TRBV29-1 | TGCAGCGTTGCCCACAACGGGAACAATGAAAAACTGTTTTTT | CSVAHNGNNEKLFF
TRBJ2-3 | NA | NA | TRBV29-1 | TGCAGCGTTGGGCAGGTTCTCGCAGATACGCAGTATTTT | CSVGQVLADTQYF
TRBJ2-5 | few | NA | TRBV25-1 | TGTGCCAGCAGTGATTGGGGTTGGGAGACCCAGTACTTC | CASSDWGWETQYF
TRBJ2-1 | NA | TRBD1 | TRBV6-5 | TGTGCCAGCAGTTACCCATCTCGGGGACAGGGTTCCTACAATGAGCAGTTCTTC | CASSYPSRGQGSYNEQFF
TRBJ2-5 | few | TRBD2 | TRBV20-1 | TGCAGTGCTATGAGACCGGGACTAGCAGGAGAGACCCAGTACTTC | CSAMRPGLAGETQYF
TRBJ2-1 | few | TRBD2 | TRBV7-6 | TGTGCCAGCAGCTTAGCGCCTAGCGGGGTCTCCTACAATGAGCAGTTCTTC | CASSLAPSGVSYNEQFF
TRBJ2-7 | NA | NA | TRBV20-1 | TGCAGTGCTAGAGATGGGCGGGTCTACGAGCAGTACTTC | CSARDGRVYEQYF
TRBJ2-1 | NA | TRBD2 | TRBV12-3/TRBV12-4 | TGTGCCAGCAGGACTAGCTGGTACAATGAGCAGTTCTTC | CASRTSWYNEQFF